These T cell receptor beta chains were read from a single sample in a study of identical twins. TCRdb itself ran the 5' RACE reads through MiXCR, one entry per CDR3 protein. Counted here are 240,000 or so distinct CDR3 sequences, over 9.5% occurring once; the ten biggest clones make up about 9%. What was sequenced was memory T cells sorted from blood. The receptors originated from a man between 50 and 59 years old in good health. Each CDR3 is given with its conserved first and last residue. D genes are given only for firm matches.

j_gene | d_gene | v_gene | len | CDR3aa
TRBJ2-1 | TRBD2 | TRBV20-1 | 12 | CSSWGGGNEQFF
TRBJ2-5 | NA | TRBV18 | 13 | CASSQGQQETQYF
TRBJ1-4 | TRBD1 | TRBV10-3 | 14 | CAISEGQGSEKLFF
TRBJ1-4 | NA | TRBV7-8 | 14 | CASSPSGRNEKLFF
TRBJ1-5 | NA | TRBV12-3/TRBV12-4 | 13 | CASSPDTLQPQHF
TRBJ2-3 | TRBD1 | TRBV18 | 16 | CASSLSGQAYTDTQYF
TRBJ2-5 | NA | TRBV7-8 | 12 | CASSPDGETQYF
TRBJ2-7 | TRBD2 | TRBV6-1 | 14 | CASLFTSGIHEQYF
TRBJ2-7 | TRBD2 | TRBV13 | 14 | CASSLDGGRDEQYF
TRBJ1-5 | NA | TRBV20-1 | 14 | CSASSGRLNQPQHF
TRBJ2-2 | TRBD1 | TRBV7-2 | 15 | CASSLRGLYTGELFF
TRBJ2-2 | NA | TRBV18 | 18 | CASSRRGPSGSNTGELFF
TRBJ1-1 | NA | TRBV5-1 | 15 | CASSLGDTRGTEAFF
TRBJ1-3 | NA | TRBV7-2 | 13 | CASSLKRGNTIYF
TRBJ2-3 | NA | TRBV7-2 | 12 | CASSLSLDTQYF
TRBJ2-1 | TRBD2 | TRBV5-6 | 15 | CASSLGLAPAGEQFF
TRBJ1-2 | NA | TRBV7-8 | 14 | CASSFSGGNYGYTF
TRBJ2-1 | NA | TRBV27 | 16 | CASSFLGGHSYNEQFF